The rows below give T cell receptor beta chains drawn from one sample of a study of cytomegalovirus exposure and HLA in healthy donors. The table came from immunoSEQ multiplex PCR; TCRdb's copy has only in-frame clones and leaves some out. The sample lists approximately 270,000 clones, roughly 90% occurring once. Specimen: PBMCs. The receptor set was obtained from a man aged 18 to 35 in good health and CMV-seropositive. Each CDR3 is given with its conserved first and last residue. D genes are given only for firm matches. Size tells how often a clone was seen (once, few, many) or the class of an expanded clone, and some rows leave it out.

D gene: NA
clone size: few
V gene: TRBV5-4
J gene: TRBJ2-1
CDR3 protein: CASSLFSDEQFF
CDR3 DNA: TGTGCCAGCAGCTTGTTCAGCGATGAGCAGTTCTTC

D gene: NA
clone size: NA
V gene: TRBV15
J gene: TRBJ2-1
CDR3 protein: CATSRGYSGSSYNEQFF
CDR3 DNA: TGTGCCACCAGCAGAGGCTATAGCGGAAGCTCCTACAATGAGCAGTTCTTC

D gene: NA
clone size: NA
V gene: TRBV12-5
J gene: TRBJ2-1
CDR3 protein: CASGGDFHNEQFF
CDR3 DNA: TGTGCTAGTGGCGGGGACTTCCACAATGAGCAGTTCTTC

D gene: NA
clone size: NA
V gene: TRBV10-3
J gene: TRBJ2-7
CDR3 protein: CAIRDRSAEQYF
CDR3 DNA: TGTGCCATCAGGGACCGTTCGGCCGAGCAGTACTTC

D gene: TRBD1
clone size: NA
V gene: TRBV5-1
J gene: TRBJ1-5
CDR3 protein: CASSLEQGRNQPQHF
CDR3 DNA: TGCGCCAGCAGCTTGGAACAGGGGAGGAATCAGCCCCAGCATTTT

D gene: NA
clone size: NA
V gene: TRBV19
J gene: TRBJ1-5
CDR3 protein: CASSIRENQPQHF
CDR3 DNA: TGTGCCAGTAGTATACGGGAAAATCAGCCCCAGCATTTT

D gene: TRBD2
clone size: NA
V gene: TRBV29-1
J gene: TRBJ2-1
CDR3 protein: CSVRAGGTSNEQFF
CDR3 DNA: TGCAGCGTGCGAGCGGGAGGGACTTCGAATGAGCAGTTCTTC

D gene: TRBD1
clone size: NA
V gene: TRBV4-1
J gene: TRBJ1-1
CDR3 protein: CASSQDLRTGNTEAFF
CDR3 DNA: TGCGCCAGCAGCCAAGATCTAAGGACAGGAAACACTGAAGCTTTCTTT

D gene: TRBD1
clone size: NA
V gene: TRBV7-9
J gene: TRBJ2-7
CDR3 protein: CASSLGQGLYAYEQYF
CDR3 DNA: TGTGCCAGCAGTTTAGGACAGGGCCTGTACGCCTACGAGCAGTACTTC

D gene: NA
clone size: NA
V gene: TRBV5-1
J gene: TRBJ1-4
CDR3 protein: CASSRDGNEKLFF
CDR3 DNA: TGCGCCAGCAGCCGCGATGGTAATGAAAAACTGTTTTTT

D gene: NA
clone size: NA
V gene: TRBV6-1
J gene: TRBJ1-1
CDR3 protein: CASSVGMTGGEAFF
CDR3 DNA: TGTGCCAGCAGTGTCGGAATGACAGGAGGAGAAGCTTTCTTT

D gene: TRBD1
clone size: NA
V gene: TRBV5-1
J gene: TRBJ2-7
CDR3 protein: CASSFTPGQGGEQYF
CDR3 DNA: TGCGCCAGCAGCTTCACTCCGGGACAGGGGGGCGAGCAGTACTTC

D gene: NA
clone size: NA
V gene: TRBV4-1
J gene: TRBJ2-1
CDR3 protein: CASSQLLGNEQFF
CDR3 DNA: TGCGCCAGCAGCCAATTACTAGGAAATGAGCAGTTCTTC

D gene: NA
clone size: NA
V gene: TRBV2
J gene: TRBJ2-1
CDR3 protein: CASSEEGTPHNEQFF
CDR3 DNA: TGTGCCAGCAGTGAAGAGGGGACCCCTCACAATGAGCAGTTCTTC

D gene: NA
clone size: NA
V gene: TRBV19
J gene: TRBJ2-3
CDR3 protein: CASPKGQSTDTQYF
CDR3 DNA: TGTGCCAGCCCCAAGGGCCAAAGCACAGATACGCAGTATTTT

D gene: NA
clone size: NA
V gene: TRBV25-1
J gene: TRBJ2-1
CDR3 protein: CASSERTASSYNEQFF
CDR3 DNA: TGTGCCAGCAGTGAACGGACGGCGAGCTCCTACAATGAGCAGTTCTTC

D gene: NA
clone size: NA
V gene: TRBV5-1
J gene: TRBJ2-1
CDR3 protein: CASSLVVTPEQFF
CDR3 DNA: TGCGCCAGCAGCTTGGTGGTGACGCCGGAGCAGTTCTTC

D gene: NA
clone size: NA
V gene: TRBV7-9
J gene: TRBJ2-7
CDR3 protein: CASSLFGTNEQYF
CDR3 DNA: TGTGCCAGCAGCTTATTCGGGACAAACGAGCAGTACTTC

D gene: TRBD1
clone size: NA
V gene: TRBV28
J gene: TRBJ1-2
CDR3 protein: CASSATGYPYGYTF
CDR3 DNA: TGTGCCAGCAGTGCGACAGGGTACCCCTATGGCTACACCTTC

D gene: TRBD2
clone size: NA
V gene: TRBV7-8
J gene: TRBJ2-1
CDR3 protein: CASSSGLATYNEQFF
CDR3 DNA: TGTGCCAGCAGCTCGGGACTAGCAACCTACAATGAGCAGTTCTTC